Below are 5 T cell receptor beta chains sequenced from a single sample in a study of cytomegalovirus exposure and HLA in healthy donors. PCR amplification relied on 60 Vbeta primers (plus 13 Jbeta primers). Assay used: immunoSEQ multiplex PCR; TCRdb lists only in-frame clones, some missing. The sample includes some 100,000 clones, around 75% of them seen just once. Source material: PBMCs. Receptor source: a woman between 18 and 29 years old in good health and CMV-seropositive.

With respect to this clone: A read error may account for a junction end that differs from germline. V gene TRBV9 combines with J gene TRBJ1-1; TRBD1 agrees at 8 bases. This CDR3 region has 13 residues. CDR1 is SGDLS and CDR2 is YYNGEE in the germline V gene. The CDR3 spells CASSTQGDTQEVF. The CDR3 nucleotides are TGTGCCAGCAGCACACAGGGGGACACTCAAGAAGTCTTT. Based on the CDR3 plus reference TRBV9 and TRBJ1-1, the full variable domain is DSGVTQTPKHLITATGQRVTLRCSPRSGDLSVYWYQQSLDQGLQFLIQYYNGEERAKGNILERFSAQQFPDLHSELNLSSLELGDSALYFCASSTQGDTQEVFGQGTRLTVV.

The J gene is TRBJ2-3, the V gene TRBV9; D is undetermined. V lost 4 bases and J lost 6, with 12 bases in between. Germline loops: CDR1 SGDLS, CDR2 YYNGEE. The CDR3 contains 13 residues. The chain's CDR3 is CASSLWRTDTQYF. The CDR3 DNA is TGTGCCAGCAGCTTGTGGAGAACGGATACGCAGTATTTT.

The V and J genes are TRBV5-1 and TRBJ2-1; TRBD1 matches at 7 bases. Germline assignment: CDR1 SGHRS and CDR2 YFSETQ. The trim removed 7 bases at V and 4 bases at J, leaving 8 bases unmatched. The CDR3 is 14 residues long. CDR3 coding DNA: TGCGCCAGCCGACAGGGTGGGGAATACAATGAGCAGTTCTTC. Encoded protein: CASRQGGEYNEQFF.

A note on this clone: The identical CDR3 is also encoded by other nucleotide sequences in the sample. The V and J genes are TRBV6-1 and TRBJ2-7, with D unclear. Trimming removed 4 bases from V and 5 bases from J, with 12 bases in between. The length of the CDR3 is 13 residues. The germline CDR1 and CDR2 sequences are MNHNS and SASEGT. Here the CDR3 DNA reads TGTGCCAGCAGTGGGGCAGGCAGAGACGAGCAGTACTTC. This sequence encodes CASSGAGRDEQYF.

Details on this clone: Other DNA sequences within the sample encode an identical CDR3. The chain employs TRBV18 and TRBJ2-5, with D tentatively TRBD2 (5 bases). Trimming shortened V by 3 bases and J by 2 bases, and 13 bases separated the two germline ends. This CDR3 is 15 amino acids long. Germline CDR1 KGHSH, CDR2 LQKENI. CDR3 loop: CASSPRAGGQETQYF. CDR3 DNA: TGTGCCAGCTCACCCCGGGCAGGAGGACAAGAGACCCAGTACTTC.